The 22 T cell receptor beta chains given below trace back to one sample, sequenced in a study of shared clonotypes between healthy human individuals. Data came from immunoSEQ multiplex PCR; TCRdb stores just in-frame clones and leaves some out. The sample lists 530,000 or so clones, approximately 79% occurring once. Material: PBMCs. Receptors were obtained from a woman in her forties in good health. Some clones in this sample may be carry-over from other donors' samples.

The rearrangement joins TRBV28 to TRBJ2-1; D is unclear. Germline lookup yields CDR1 MDHEN and CDR2 SYDVKM. The CDR3 sequence is 15 residues long. The V gene lost 5 bases and the J gene lost 9 bases, with 20 bases spanning the gap. The DNA for the CDR3 is TGTGCCAGCAGTCCCTACTCACCCCTTACGGGTGAGCAGTTCTTC. Translating it yields CASSPYSPLTGEQFF.

This sequence joins TRBV18 and TRBJ1-2, with no clear D. V shed 1 base and J shed 4 bases, with 10 bases lying between them. This CDR3 is built from 14 residues. Germline-derived CDR1 and CDR2 are KGHSH and LQKENI. The DNA for the CDR3 is TGTGCCAGCTCACCACAAAGTCAAGGCTATGGCTACACCTTC. Translation: CASSPQSQGYGYTF.

The chain recombines TRBV28 with TRBJ2-3; TRBD2 matches at 13 bases. Trimming removed 3 bases from V and 1 base from J; junction bases left unmatched: 1. Germline CDR1 and CDR2: MDHEN and SYDVKM. This CDR3 is built from 16 residues. In DNA, the CDR3 is TGTGCCAGCAGTTTTACTAGCGGGAGGGGCACAGATACGCAGTATTTT. Its translation is CASSFTSGRGTDTQYF.

The chain uses TRBV7-2 and TRBJ1-5, with 7 bases lining up with TRBD1. J gave up 6 bases and V 6 bases, and 2 bases lay outside the gene matches. This CDR3 is 12 amino acids long. Germline CDR1 SGHTA, CDR2 FQGNSA. The CDR3 here is CASSRDSQPQHF. The CDR3 DNA sequence: TGTGCCAGCAGTCGGGACAGTCAGCCCCAGCATTTT.

V and J are TRBV28 and TRBJ1-2; 8 nucleotides align to TRBD1. V gave up 5 bases and J gave up 1 base; unmatched junction bases: 3. The CDR3 totals 14 residues. Germline CDR1 MDHEN, CDR2 SYDVKM. The CDR3 here is CASSRTGNNYGYTF. The CDR3 nucleotides are TGTGCCAGCAGTCGGACAGGGAATAACTATGGCTACACCTTC.

The chain employs TRBV20-1 and TRBJ2-7; D is ambiguous. V gave up 8 bases and J gave up 1 base, with 9 bases separating them. Germline CDR1 reads DFQATT; CDR2 reads SNEGSKA (reference sequence). This CDR3 comprises 11 residues. This chain's CDR3 is CSSGSSYEQYF. The CDR3, as DNA: TGCAGTTCGGGCAGTTCCTACGAGCAGTACTTC.

This clone was detected a few times. The chain carries TRBV5-4 and TRBJ1-1; D is perhaps TRBD1 (6 bases). This CDR3 contains 13 residues. Deletions cut 1 base from V and 10 bases from J, with 14 bases between. The germline gives CDR1 SGHNT, CDR2 YYREEE (reference sequence). The CDR3 region has the DNA TGTGCCAGCAGCTTGAGGGACAAAAATTTAGCTTTCTTT. Amino acids: CASSLRDKNLAFF. Drawing the rest from reference TRBV5-4 and TRBJ1-1, the complete variable domain is ETGVTQSPTHLIKTRGQQVTLRCSSQSGHNTVSWYQQALGQGPQFIFQYYREEENGRGNFPPRFSGLQFPNYSSELNVNALELDDSALYLCASSLRDKNLAFFGQGTRLTVV.

This clone was observed a few times. This chain links TRBV10-3 with TRBJ1-4; D is unclear. The V end was cut by 3 bases, the J end by 7 bases, with 0 bases between. This CDR3 is built from 10 residues. Per germline, CDR1 ENHRY and CDR2 SYGVKD. The CDR3: CAISDEKLFF. CDR3 sequence (DNA): TGTGCCATCAGTGATGAAAAACTGTTTTTT.

This clone was counted a few times. This chain connects TRBV30 to TRBJ1-5; no clear D. V was cut by 1 base and J by 7 bases, with 8 bases left in between. The CDR3 extends over 12 amino acids. Germline CDR1 reads GTSNPN; CDR2 reads SVGIG (reference sequence). The CDR3 bases are TGTGCCTGGAGTGCAGGCTGGCAGCCCCAGCATTTT. Its protein product is CAWSAGWQPQHF.

Points on this clone: Additional DNA sequences in this sample encode the identical CDR3. The chain has TRBV7-2 and TRBJ2-7, with D perhaps given as TRBD1 or TRBD2 (5 bases each). V dropped 3 bases and J dropped 6 bases, with 12 bases sitting between them. In germline, CDR1 is SGHTA, CDR2 FQGNSA. The CDR3 runs to 13 residues. The CDR3 is CASSLGPRSEQYF. In DNA form, the CDR3 reads TGTGCCAGCAGCTTGGGACCCCGGTCCGAGCAGTACTTC.

The chain combines TRBV5-4 with TRBJ2-7, with D tentatively TRBD1 (6 bases). The CDR3 totals 15 residues. Trimming shortened V by 7 bases and J by 3 bases, and 20 bases separated the two germline ends. Germline CDR1 SGHNT, CDR2 YYREEE (reference sequence). CDR3 in DNA: TGTGCCAGCGGAATCACAGGGCAACTTTACTACGAGCAGTACTTC. Encoded protein: CASGITGQLYYEQYF.

The V gene is TRBV5-7, the J gene TRBJ1-4; D is uncertain. TRBV5-7 is an ORF, and what it does is uncertain. The CDR3 runs to 15 residues. V lost 1 base and J 7 bases, leaving 14 bases between the germline ends. CDR3 in DNA: TGTGCCAGCAGCTTGTTGGGAGGGCGGCTTGAAAAACTGTTTTTT. Translation gives CASSLLGGRLEKLFF.

The rearrangement links TRBV7-2 to TRBJ2-7; D may be TRBD2 (7 bases). With 0 bases removed from V and 6 bases from J, the gap between germline ends came to 15 bases. The CDR3 sequence is 15 residues long. Germline V gene data show CDR1 as SGHTA and CDR2 as FQGNSA. The chain's CDR3 is CASSLAARGLGEQYF. The DNA for the CDR3 is TGTGCCAGCAGCTTAGCTGCGCGGGGGCTTGGCGAGCAGTACTTC.

The CDR3 is CASSLVSRSGEQYF. CDR3 in DNA: TGTGCCAGCAGCTTGGTCAGCCGGTCGGGCGAGCAGTACTTC. The chain joins TRBV7-8 to TRBJ2-7; no clear D. This CDR3 has 14 amino acids. V shed 3 bases and J shed 6 bases, with 15 bases lying between them. Germline V CDR1 and CDR2: SGHVS, FQNEAQ.

This chain connects TRBV10-3 to TRBJ1-1, with 8 nucleotides matching TRBD1. Trimming removed 5 bases from V and 4 bases from J; junction bases left unmatched: 6. The V gene's germline CDR1 is ENHRY and CDR2 SYGVKD. CDR3 size: 14 residues. CDR3 in amino acids: CAISKDREGTEAFF. The CDR3 bases are TGTGCCATCAGTAAGGACAGGGAGGGCACTGAAGCTTTCTTT.

V and J are TRBV11-1 and TRBJ2-3; the match to TRBD2 covers 9 bases. The trim removed 3 bases at V and 4 bases at J, leaving 5 bases unmatched. The CDR3 extends over 15 amino acids. CDR1 SGHAT and CDR2 FQDESV come from the germline V gene (reference sequence). CDR3 sequence (DNA): TGTGCCAGCAGCTTTGTGGCGGGAGGGGCAGATACGCAGTATTTT. The encoded protein is CASSFVAGGADTQYF.

This sequence joins TRBV28 and TRBJ2-7; tentatively, D is TRBD2 (6 bases). Trimming left V 6 bases short and J 1 base short, with 13 bases between. The CDR3 has 14 residues. Germline V lookup: CDR1 MDHEN, CDR2 SYDVKM. The CDR3 bases are TGTGCCAGCAGCCCCGTAGCGGCTTCCTACGAGCAGTACTTC. It yields the protein CASSPVAASYEQYF. Full variable domain (outside the CDR3, taken from reference TRBV28 and TRBJ2-7): DVKVTQSSRYLVKRTGEKVFLECVQDMDHENMFWYRQDPGLGLRLIYFSYDVKMKEKGDIPEGYSVSREKKERFSLILESASTNQTSMYLCASSPVAASYEQYFGPGTRLTVT.

V and J are TRBV2 and TRBJ2-5, with 11 bases identical to TRBD2. Trimming removed 10 bases from V and 4 bases from J; junction bases left unmatched: 8. CDR3 length equals 14 residues. Germline CDR1 SNHLY, CDR2 FYNNEI. CDR3: CATSPGTSGETQYF. CDR3 bases: TGTGCCACCTCCCCCGGGACTAGCGGAGAGACCCAGTACTTC. The full variable domain, its missing parts supplied by reference TRBV2 and TRBJ2-5, is EPEVTQTPSHQVTQMGQEVILRCVPISNHLYFYWYRQILGQKVEFLVSFYNNEISEKSEIFDDQFSVERPDGSNFTLKIRSTKLEDSAMYFCATSPGTSGETQYFGPGTRLLVL.

This chain links TRBV19 with TRBJ1-2; TRBD1 matches at 7 bases. Germline loops: CDR1 LNHDA, CDR2 SQIVND (reference sequence). After removal of 4 bases from V and 7 bases from J, the junction contained 6 bases not matched to a gene. The CDR3 spans 13 residues. CDR3 sequence: CASSTRDRGGYTF. As DNA, the CDR3 is TGTGCCAGTAGTACCCGGGACAGAGGTGGCTACACCTTC.

V gene TRBV7-2 combines with J gene TRBJ1-5, with no clear D. V was trimmed by 1 base and J by 1 base, leaving 8 bases between them. The CDR3 has 15 amino acids. From germline, CDR1 is SGHTA and CDR2 FQGNSA. This CDR3 is CASSLDGRSNQPQHF. The CDR3 DNA sequence: TGTGCCAGCAGCTTAGATGGGAGGAGCAATCAGCCCCAGCATTTT.

The chain carries TRBV6-1 and TRBJ1-5; 7 positions agree with TRBD1. Looked up from germline, CDR1 is MNHNS and CDR2 is SASEGT. The CDR3 is made up of 14 amino acids. V gave up 6 bases and J gave up 0 bases; unmatched junction bases: 2. CDR3: CASRTGYSNQPQHF. The CDR3 DNA sequence: TGTGCCAGCAGGACAGGGTATAGCAATCAGCCCCAGCATTTT.

V gene TRBV4-2 combines with J gene TRBJ1-2; no reliable D call. The V gene lost 4 bases and the J gene lost 5 bases, with 8 bases spanning the gap. The CDR3 runs to 12 residues. The germline gives CDR1 LGHNA, CDR2 YNFKEQ. This chain's CDR3 is CASSRTEYGYTF. CDR3 DNA: TGTGCCAGCAGCCGGACGGAGTATGGCTACACCTTC.